The source of this T cell receptor (beta chain) is a study of memory CD8 T cells in hepatitis C reinfection (dated by TCRdb to the late 2010s). Regarding the complete study: A few donors spontaneously resolved two consecutive HCV infections, while two donors cleared a primary infection but became chronically infected after reinfection. HCV reinfection was defined as a positive HCV RNA test following two negative tests taken at least 60 days apart. In 4 or 5 donors, the study followed the TCR beta repertoire of virus-specific CD8 T cells over time through an HCV reinfection episode. Pre-reinfection samples were obtained between 55 and 20 weeks before detection of reinfection. Participants who had resolved a prior HCV infection were followed every 3 months in the reinfection study. Between 2009 and 2012, roughly five reinfection cases that had stored pre-reinfection samples were identified. Results and caveats for the whole study, not just this receptor: Because only a few donors were included, definitive conclusions about public clonotypes linked to secondary clearance were beyond the reach of the study.

This specimen's time point label, interpreted: pre-reinfection, 55 to 20 weeks before reinfection detection. Sorted cells were sequenced directly ex vivo, with no in vitro expansion before TCR sequencing. Donors were people who inject drugs enrolled in the Montreal Acute Hepatitis C Cohort Study (HEPCO) in Canada. As controls, total naive CD8 T cells, sorted as viable CD3+ CD8+ CD45RO-, were obtained from a couple of donors at each of the three reinfection time points. Before sorting, cryopreserved peripheral blood mononuclear cells were thawed and used as the source for purifying CD8 T cells. The MACS CD8+ T cell Isolation Kit was used to enrich CD8 T cells through negative selection. Cell sorting was done on a BD FACSAria II sorter with FACSDiva software, and data were analyzed with FlowJo. The library was obtained by the immunoSEQ multiplex PCR assay. Genomic DNA was extracted from sorted cells, and the TCR beta V, D and J regions were sequenced by Adaptive Biotechnologies' automated high-throughput method. CDR3 regions were amplified with a two-step, bias-controlled multiplex PCR. An Illumina instrument was used to sequence the amplified TCR beta libraries. On the study's bioinformatics: Demultiplexed reads were processed to reduce amplification and sequencing bias, and the IMGT database was used to assign CDR3 sequences to gene families. ImmunoSEQ software version 2.0 was used to analyze repertoire data. Clonotype lists were filtered to remove out-of-frame sequences and sequences containing stop codons in the CDR3. Any clonotype with a frequency under 0.01% was left out, since that frequency corresponded to less than one cell. Richness was computed as observed richness divided by input cell number, and evenness as Shannon entropy divided by log observed richness. To measure repertoire diversity and how similar the repertoire was between time points, Simpson diversity and Morisita-Horn overlap indices were applied. Clonotypes were categorized as dominant (>1%), sub-dominant (0.5-0.99%), low abundance (0.1-0.49%) or lowest abundance (<0.1%). A germline index was derived by subtracting total nucleotide additions from total CDR3 length and dividing the result by total CDR3 length. TCRdb re-hosts the immuneACCESS table, in-frame sequences only. Its copies lack some clones; in the studies checked, an unresolved V gene accounts for under half of them, and the cause for the rest is not known. V and J calls and clone size are those listed in that table; D and trimming were worked out from the DNA. The sample table shows 50,000 or so clones, and roughly 90% are seen once. Jointly, the top ten make up less than 1.2% of the sample.

Looking up the germline V gene (reference sequence) yields CDR1 LNHDA and CDR2 SQIVND. The cysteine opens and the phenylalanine closes a CDR3 of 15 amino acids. Solely the CDR3 DNA is kept, with 45 bases framed from the first base. As concerns this clone: Its specific antigen is unknown. Per-base quality was not reported, and no clone a single base away is much larger than it.

This clonotype was sampled from a man aged 18 to 35 with hepatitis C virus infection. Sequencing input: naive CD8+ T cells sorted from blood. According to the study, the label for this sample's cell subset or site signals: total naive CD8+CD45RO- T cells. This sequence uses TRBV19 and TRBJ2-4; TRBD2 is a possible D gene, resting on 6 matching bases. The base sequence is TGTGCTAGCGGTACAGGCTCGAGGGGCAAAAACATTCAGTACTTC. Its coded protein is CASGTGSRGKNIQYF. The reference TRBV19 and TRBJ2-4 proteins fill in what lies around the CDR3, so the full variable domain reads DGGITQSPKYLFRKEGQNVTLSCEQNLNHDAMYWYRQDPGQGLRLIYYSQIVNDFQKGDIAEGYSVSREKKESFPLTVTSAQKNPTAFYLCASGTGSRGKNIQYFGAGTRLSVL.